This record looks at one T cell receptor beta chain sequence and its context. A junction end diverges from the germline sequence, so it may reflect a read error. This sample is part of a study of blood T cell repertoires in COVID-19. Turning to the study itself: Both acute and convalescent COVID-19 samples were obtained from the United States, Italy and Spain.

All enrollees were about 18 to 90 years old and from under 25 US areas. Which cohort a participant joined came from the clinical history participants gave. Donors of Cohort 3 who recovered were those that had two negative PCRs, clearance, or symptom resolution. The method was immunoSEQ multiplex PCR; TCRdb's version includes in-frame clones alone and lacks a portion of them. Here the sample spans almost 500,000 clones, around nine tenths being singletons. Sequenced material: PBMCs or T cells enriched from blood (not recorded which). The clonotype originates from a woman aged 60-75 years who had recovered from COVID-19.

The CDR3 is CAIREYMTEAFF. CDR3 bases: TGTGCCATCAGGGAGTATATGACTGAAGCTTTCTTT. V is TRBV10-3 and J is TRBJ1-1; D gene uncertain. Germline-derived CDR1 and CDR2 are ENHRY and SYGVKD. The CDR3 has 12 residues.